The TCR beta chain described here comes from a study of early T cells in non-severe SARS-CoV-2 infection. Study-level points and caveats: In VDJdb matching, anti-spike CD8 responses were favored while private and CD4 specificities went missing.

The CDR3 is made up of 17 amino acids. V lost 3 bases and J 5 bases, leaving 19 bases between the germline ends. Only a few counts were recorded for this clonotype. Its antigen is still unknown. Unique molecular identifiers were added to individual cDNA molecules. TCRdb recomputed calls from the 5' RACE reads with MiXCR, one row per CDR3 protein. The table lists around 70,000 distinct CDR3 sequences, less than 9.5% of them singletons. The chain joins TRBV12-3 or TRBV12-4 to TRBJ2-2, with D maybe TRBD1 (7 bases). The material sequenced was whole blood. The source of this sequence is an adult who was a healthcare worker with PCR-confirmed SARS-CoV-2 infection or an uninfected control (not recorded which). The CDR3 loop reads CASSLAGTDRWTGELFF. The CDR3 DNA sequence: TGTGCCAGCAGTTTGGCGGGGACAGACCGTTGGACCGGGGAGCTGTTTTTT.